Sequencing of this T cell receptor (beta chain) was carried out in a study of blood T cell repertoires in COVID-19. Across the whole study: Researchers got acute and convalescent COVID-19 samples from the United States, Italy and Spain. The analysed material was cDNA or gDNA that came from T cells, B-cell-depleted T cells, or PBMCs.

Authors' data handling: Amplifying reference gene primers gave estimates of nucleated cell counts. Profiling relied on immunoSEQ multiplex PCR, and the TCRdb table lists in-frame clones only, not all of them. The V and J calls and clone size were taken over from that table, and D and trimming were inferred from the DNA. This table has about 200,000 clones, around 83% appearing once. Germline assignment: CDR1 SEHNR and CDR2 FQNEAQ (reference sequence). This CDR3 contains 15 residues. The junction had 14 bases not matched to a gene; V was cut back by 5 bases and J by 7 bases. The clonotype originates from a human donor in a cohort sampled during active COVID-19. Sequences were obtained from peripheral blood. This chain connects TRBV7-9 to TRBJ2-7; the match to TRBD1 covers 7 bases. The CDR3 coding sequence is TGTGCCAGCAGCACCCGACAGGGCTCTGATGGGGAGCAGTACTTC. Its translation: CASSTRQGSDGEQYF.